This TCR beta chain was sequenced during a study of blood T cell repertoires in COVID-19. Study overall: T cells, B-cell-depleted T cells, or PBMCs provided the cDNA or gDNA that served as material.

The assay was immunoSEQ multiplex PCR, and TCRdb's table has in-frame clones only and misses some. The sample has 110,000 to 150,000 clones; around 77% are singletons. The germline V gene encodes CDR1 MGHDK and CDR2 SYGVNS. The V and J ends lost 6 bases and 5 bases, in that order; junction bases with no gene match: 11. CDR3 length equals 16 residues. This TCR derives from a middle-aged man with active or convalescent COVID-19. The source material was peripheral blood. The V gene is TRBV25-1, the J gene TRBJ1-4; 8 bases match TRBD1. The CDR3 here is CASSPRGRGRNEKLFF. In nucleotides, the CDR3 is TGTGCCAGCAGCCCCAGGGGCAGGGGGCGCAATGAAAAACTGTTTTTT.